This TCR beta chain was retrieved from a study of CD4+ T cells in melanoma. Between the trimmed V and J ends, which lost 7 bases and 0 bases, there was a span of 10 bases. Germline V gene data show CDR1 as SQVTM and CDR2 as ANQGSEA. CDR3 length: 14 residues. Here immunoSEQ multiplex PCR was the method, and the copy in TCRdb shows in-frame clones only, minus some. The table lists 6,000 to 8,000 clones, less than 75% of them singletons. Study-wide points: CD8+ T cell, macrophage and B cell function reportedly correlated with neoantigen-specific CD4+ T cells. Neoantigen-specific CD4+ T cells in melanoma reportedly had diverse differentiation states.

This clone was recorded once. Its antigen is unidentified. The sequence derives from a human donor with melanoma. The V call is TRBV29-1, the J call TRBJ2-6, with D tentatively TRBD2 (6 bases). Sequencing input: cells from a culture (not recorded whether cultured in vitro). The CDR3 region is CSALGLSGANVLTF. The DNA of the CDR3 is TGCAGCGCCCTGGGACTCTCTGGGGCCAACGTCCTGACTTTC. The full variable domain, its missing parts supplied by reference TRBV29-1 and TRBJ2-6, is SAVISQKPSRDICQRGTSLTIQCQVDSQVTMMFWYRQQPGQSLTLIATANQGSEATYESGFVIDKFPISRPNLTFSTLTVSNMSPEDSSIYLCSALGLSGANVLTFGAGSRLTVL.